This T cell receptor (beta chain) comes out of a study of blood T cell repertoires in COVID-19. The CDR3 sequence is 13 residues long. With 3 bases removed from V and 4 bases from J, the gap between germline ends came to 9 bases. Data came from immunoSEQ multiplex PCR; TCRdb stores just in-frame clones and leaves some out. The sample lists about 54,000 clones; around 90% were seen once. This sequence originates from a human donor in a cohort sampled during active COVID-19. The chain is built from TRBV12-3 or TRBV12-4 and TRBJ1-2, with D perhaps matching TRBD1 (5 bases). The specimen sequenced was peripheral blood. The CDR3 region is CASSLGGLYGYTF. The CDR3, as DNA: TGTGCCAGCAGTTTGGGGGGACTCTATGGCTACACCTTC.